These 27 T cell receptor beta chains were sequenced from one sample in a study of blood T cell repertoires in COVID-19. TCRdb's copy holds only in-frame clones and misses some; the assay was immunoSEQ multiplex PCR. This sample has about 83,000 clones, with 75% to 90% found just once. The specimen was peripheral blood. Receptor source: a woman in her fifties or sixties with active or convalescent COVID-19.

The CDR3 is CAISPSSAPGETQYF. CDR3 in DNA: TGTGCCATCAGCCCCTCTAGCGCTCCGGGGGAGACCCAGTACTTC. The chain combines TRBV10-3 with TRBJ2-5, with TRBD2 as a possible D gene (6 bases). From germline, CDR1 is ENHRY and CDR2 SYGVKD. The CDR3 consists of 15 residues. The germline V and J ends were trimmed by 6 bases and 5 bases, with 19 bases remaining between them.

This chain connects TRBV4-1 to TRBJ1-4; no firm D call. Germline assignment: CDR1 MGHRA and CDR2 YSYEKL. This CDR3 spans 15 amino acids. The ends were cut back, 2 bases at V and 2 bases at J, with 9 bases in the middle. In DNA form, the CDR3 reads TGCGCCAGCAGCCAACCCGAGAGGACTAATGAAAAACTGTTTTTT. Amino acids: CASSQPERTNEKLFF.

This clone was counted once. This sequence joins TRBV15 and TRBJ1-3; the D is unclear. V gave up 0 bases and J gave up 2 bases, with 14 bases separating them. Germline V gene lookup returns CDR1 LNHNV and CDR2 YYDKDF (reference sequence). CDR3 length: 17 residues. DNA for the CDR3: TGTGCCACCAGCAGAGATCGAGGCTCCATGGCTGGAAACACCATATATTTT. This sequence encodes CATSRDRGSMAGNTIYF.

The rearrangement links TRBV6-5 to TRBJ1-3; 7 bases map to TRBD1. J lost 4 bases, V lost 5 bases, and 8 bases had no gene match. Germline CDR1 and CDR2: MNHEY and SVGAGI. CDR3 length: 15 residues. The CDR3 region has the DNA TGTGCCAGCAGTCGTACAGGGGTAGCAGGAAACACCATATATTTT. It translates to CASSRTGVAGNTIYF.

The J gene is TRBJ1-1, the V gene TRBV5-1; the match to TRBD1 covers 10 bases. CDR1 and CDR2 from the germline V gene are SGHRS and YFSETQ. Germline trimming cut 3 bases from V and 11 bases from J; bases unmatched to any gene: 10. This CDR3 has 14 residues. CDR3 protein: CASSSVPGQGPAFF. CDR3 bases: TGCGCCAGCAGCTCCGTCCCGGGACAGGGGCCGGCTTTCTTT.

V usage is TRBV6-1 and J usage is TRBJ1-1, with 7 positions matching TRBD1. Germline trimming cut 4 bases from V and 2 bases from J; bases unmatched to any gene: 10. The CDR3 covers 16 residues. Germline assignment: CDR1 MNHNS and CDR2 SASEGT. The CDR3 DNA follows: TGTGCCAGCAGTGCCCATTACAGGGGCAGTAACACTGAAGCTTTCTTT. Translation: CASSAHYRGSNTEAFF.

The chain recombines TRBV5-6 with TRBJ1-1, with D unresolved. The CDR3 has 12 amino acids. Germline loops: CDR1 SGHDT, CDR2 YYEEEE. V gave up 4 bases and J gave up 5 bases, with 9 bases separating them. The CDR3 sequence: CASSQSGTEAFF. CDR3 nucleotides: TGTGCCAGCAGCCAGTCGGGGACTGAAGCTTTCTTT. The full variable domain, rest sourced from reference TRBV5-6 and TRBJ1-1, is DAGVTQSPTHLIKTRGQQVTLRCSPKSGHDTVSWYQQALGQGPQFIFQYYEEEERQRGNFPDRFSGHQFPNYSSELNVNALLLGDSALYLCASSQSGTEAFFGQGTRLTVV.

The gene calls are TRBV2 and TRBJ2-7, with TRBD1 as a possible D gene (6 bases). Germline V gives CDR1 SNHLY, CDR2 FYNNEI. The V end was cut by 10 bases, the J end by 12 bases, with 25 bases between. The CDR3 runs to 13 residues. Here the CDR3 reads CATTPGTSGPRYF. The DNA of the CDR3 is TGTGCCACTACGCCAGGGACATCGGGACCTCGGTACTTC.

The chain has TRBV24-1 and TRBJ2-3, with D tentatively TRBD2 (6 bases). The CDR3 is made up of 15 amino acids. Germline CDR1 and CDR2: KGHDR and SFDVKD. V shed 3 bases and J shed 1 base, with 10 bases lying between them. The CDR3 spells CATSDPGLRTDTQYF. The CDR3 DNA follows: TGTGCCACCAGTGATCCAGGACTACGCACAGATACGCAGTATTTT.

V and J are TRBV30 and TRBJ2-7; maybe TRBD1 (5 bases). The CDR3 length is 14 residues. CDR1 and CDR2 (germline): GTSNPN, SVGIG (reference sequence). With 3 bases removed from V and 2 bases from J, the gap between germline ends came to 14 bases. CDR3 in DNA: TGTGCCTGGAGAGAAGGTGGGGCCACCTACGAGCAGTACTTC. Translating gives CAWREGGATYEQYF.

The J gene is TRBJ1-2, the V gene TRBV6-5; D is possibly TRBD1 (5 bases). V was cut by 0 bases and J by 6 bases, with 11 bases left in between. There are 14 residues in the CDR3. The germline V gene encodes CDR1 MNHEY and CDR2 SVGAGI. In DNA form, the CDR3 reads TGTGCCAGCAGTTACTCGGAGGGGAGGAATGGCTACACCTTC. This gives the protein CASSYSEGRNGYTF.

V gene TRBV13 combines with J gene TRBJ1-6; 11 nucleotides match TRBD1. Trimming removed 8 bases from V and 6 bases from J; junction bases left unmatched: 12. The CDR3 length is 17 residues. Germline CDR1 reads PRHDT; CDR2 reads FYEKMQ (reference sequence). The CDR3 sequence is CASRLRGQGAPNSPLHF. The CDR3 nucleotides are TGTGCCAGCCGCCTCCGTGGACAGGGGGCCCCTAATTCACCCCTCCACTTT.

The genes are TRBV7-9 and TRBJ2-3, with TRBD2 matching 15 bases. The J segment lost 0 bases and the V segment lost 6 bases, leaving 4 bases of the junction unmatched. This CDR3 region has 17 residues. Per the germline V gene, CDR1 is SEHNR and CDR2 is FQNEAQ (reference sequence). Here the CDR3 DNA reads TGTGCCAGCAGGTGGACTAGCGGGGGGGAGAGCACAGATACGCAGTATTTT. Its protein product is CASRWTSGGESTDTQYF.

This chain connects TRBV18 to TRBJ1-3; D gene uncertain. Germline lookup yields CDR1 KGHSH and CDR2 LQKENI. Trimming removed 8 bases at V and 3 bases at J, with 11 bases between. This CDR3 is built from 13 residues. CDR3: CASASILGNTIYF. CDR3 coding DNA: TGTGCCAGCGCGTCCATCCTTGGAAACACCATATATTTT.

The rearrangement links TRBV28 to TRBJ1-6; no definite D call. CDR3 size: 13 residues. Trimming stripped 8 bases from V and 10 bases from J, with 15 bases between. Germline V lookup: CDR1 MDHEN, CDR2 SYDVKM. CDR3 sequence: CASCTGRKSPLHF. In DNA, the CDR3 is TGTGCCAGCTGCACGGGAAGAAAATCACCCCTCCACTTT.

This rearrangement joins TRBV5-1 to TRBJ2-7; D uncertain. This CDR3 contains 14 residues. V shed 0 bases and J shed 2 bases, with 9 bases lying between them. The V gene's germline CDR1 is SGHRS and CDR2 YFSETQ. The CDR3 reads CASSLGQAAYEQYF. CDR3 nucleotide sequence: TGCGCCAGCAGCTTGGGCCAGGCAGCCTACGAGCAGTACTTC. Full variable domain (missing parts from reference TRBV5-1 and TRBJ2-7): KAGVTQTPRYLIKTRGQQVTLSCSPISGHRSVSWYQQTPGQGLQFLFEYFSETQRNKGNFPGRFSGRQFSNSRSEMNVSTLELGDSALYLCASSLGQAAYEQYFGPGTRLTVT.

This chain uses TRBV5-1 with TRBJ2-5, with a possible D match to TRBD1 (6 bases). From germline, CDR1 is SGHRS and CDR2 YFSETQ. CDR3 length: 13 residues. Trimming took 2 bases from V and 2 from J, leaving 7 bases between them. The CDR3 coding sequence is TGCGCCAGCAGCTTTAGGGGGCAAGAGACCCAGTACTTC. It specifies CASSFRGQETQYF.

The chain uses TRBV4-3 and TRBJ1-1; no firm D call. The CDR3 runs 13 residues. Germline CDR1 LGHNA, CDR2 YSLEER. V lost 2 bases and J lost 8, with 12 bases in between. The CDR3 nucleotides are TGCGCCAGCAGCCAAACGACTTGGTCAGAAGCTTTCTTT. Its protein product is CASSQTTWSEAFF.

The V gene is TRBV7-8, the J gene TRBJ1-2; 7 nucleotides agree with TRBD1. CDR1 and CDR2 (germline): SGHVS, FQNEAQ. Unmatched junction bases numbered 13, after V lost 5 bases and J lost 4 bases. The CDR3 contains 16 residues. The CDR3 spells CASSPARQGGIYGYTF. The CDR3 coding sequence is TGTGCCAGCAGCCCCGCCCGACAGGGTGGAATCTATGGCTACACCTTC.

V and J are TRBV2 and TRBJ1-3; 10 positions match TRBD1. The V gene end was trimmed by 7 bases and the J gene end by 5 bases; junction bases not matched to a gene: 2. This CDR3 comprises 13 residues. The germline V gene has CDR1 SNHLY and CDR2 FYNNEI. The CDR3 loop reads CASMGQGRNTIYF. Here the CDR3 DNA reads TGTGCCAGCATGGGACAGGGGAGAAACACCATATATTTT.

This rearrangement joins TRBV4-3 to TRBJ2-3; 10 nucleotides agree with TRBD2. In germline, CDR1 is LGHNA, CDR2 YSLEER. V lost 0 bases, J lost 2 bases, and 2 bases stayed unmatched. There are 16 residues in the CDR3. CDR3 coding DNA: TGCGCCAGCAGCCAAGATAGCGGGGGGATCACAGATACGCAGTATTTT. Protein product: CASSQDSGGITDTQYF.

The rearrangement links TRBV7-6 to TRBJ2-7; D might be TRBD2 (6 bases). The CDR3 has 14 amino acids. The V gene lost 0 bases and the J gene lost 4 bases, with 10 bases spanning the gap. Per germline, CDR1 SGHVS and CDR2 FNYEAQ. The CDR3 DNA is TGTGCCAGCAGCTTAGCTAGCGGTGGTTACGAGCAGTACTTC. Its protein product is CASSLASGGYEQYF.

The chain carries TRBV6-2 or TRBV6-3 and TRBJ1-2; D may be TRBD1 (6 bases). The CDR3 consists of 13 residues. V lost 5 bases to trimming and J lost 4 bases, with 11 bases between them. Germline loops: CDR1 MNHEY, CDR2 SVGEGT. CDR3 DNA sequence: TGTGCCAGCAGTCTACAGGGCGCCTATGGCTACACCTTC. Translation gives CASSLQGAYGYTF.

This chain uses TRBV13 with TRBJ2-7; D is perhaps TRBD2 (6 bases). Trimming took off 5 bases at V and 6 bases at J, with 11 bases between the two ends. This CDR3 region has 12 residues. Germline V lookup: CDR1 PRHDT, CDR2 FYEKMQ (reference sequence). CDR3 sequence (DNA): TGTGCCAGCAGCCTGCTGGGGGGCGAGCAGTACTTC. Translating gives CASSLLGGEQYF.

This clone has just one count. The J gene is TRBJ2-1, the V gene TRBV7-9, with 8 bases identical to TRBD1. The V segment lost 1 base and the J segment 7 bases; nucleotides outside the gene matches: 6. The CDR3 runs 15 residues. Germline-derived CDR1 and CDR2 are SEHNR and FQNEAQ (reference sequence). CDR3 sequence: CASSLVQGAWNEQFF. The CDR3, as DNA: TGTGCCAGCAGCTTAGTTCAGGGGGCTTGGAATGAGCAGTTCTTC. The entire variable domain, with the rest obtained from reference TRBV7-9 and TRBJ2-1, is as follows: DTGVSQNPRHKITKRGQNVTFRCDPISEHNRLYWYRQTLGQGPEFLTYFQNEAQLEKSRLLSDRFSAERPKGSFSTLEIQRTEQGDSAMYLCASSLVQGAWNEQFFGPGTRLTVL.

V gene TRBV6-5 combines with J gene TRBJ1-2, with TRBD1 matching over 8 bases. Germline V lookup: CDR1 MNHEY, CDR2 SVGAGI. This CDR3 has 15 amino acids. V dropped 6 bases and J dropped 3; count of bases not matched to a gene: 9. The CDR3 nucleotides read TGTGCCAGCAGAGGTGTGGTGACAGGGGACTATGGCTACACCTTC. Translation: CASRGVVTGDYGYTF.

The chain is built from TRBV3-1 (or the pseudogene TRBV3-2) and TRBJ1-1, with D possibly TRBD1 on 5 matching bases. With 6 bases removed from V and 4 bases from J, the gap between germline ends came to 12 bases. This CDR3 spans 13 amino acids. Germline V gene sequence: CDR1 LGHDT, CDR2 YNNKEL (reference sequence). The CDR3 protein is CASSLGGSTEAFF. In nucleotides, the CDR3 is TGTGCCAGCAGTTTGGGGGGGAGCACTGAAGCTTTCTTT.